A selection of T cell receptor beta chains follows, all from one sample in a study of cytomegalovirus exposure and HLA in healthy donors. TCRdb's table, derived via immunoSEQ multiplex PCR, lists solely in-frame clones and lacks some. This sample contains about 130,000 clones. Sample: PBMCs. These receptors were taken from a woman in her fifties or sixties in good health and CMV-seronegative. Both conserved end residues are part of each CDR3. D genes are given only for firm matches.

D: TRBD2; V: TRBV15; J: TRBJ2-1; CDR3: CATSRAGGAYNEQFF; DNA: TGTGCCACCAGCAGAGCGGGGGGGGCCTACAATGAGCAGTTCTTC
D: TRBD1; V: TRBV25-1; J: TRBJ1-2; CDR3: CASSEAGGGYYGYTF; DNA: TGTGCCAGCAGTGAGGCAGGGGGCGGCTACTATGGCTACACCTTC
D: TRBD1; V: TRBV5-4; J: TRBJ1-2; CDR3: CASSSPHGQGDYGYTF; DNA: TGTGCCAGCAGCTCCCCCCACGGACAGGGCGATTATGGCTACACCTTC
D: TRBD2; V: TRBV9; J: TRBJ2-2; CDR3: CASSVATGGTGELFF; DNA: TGTGCCAGCAGCGTAGCTACGGGGGGTACCGGGGAGCTGTTTTTT
D: NA; V: TRBV28; J: TRBJ2-7; CDR3: CASSLGMLVMTGISYEQYF; DNA: TGTGCCAGCAGTTTGGGTATGCTGGTTATGACGGGGATCTCCTACGAGCAGTACTTC
D: NA; V: TRBV5-1; J: TRBJ1-1; CDR3: CASSLEFGNEAFF; DNA: TGCGCCAGCAGCTTGGAGTTCGGTAATGAAGCTTTCTTT
D: NA; V: TRBV28; J: TRBJ2-7; CDR3: CASSHRGSSYEQYF; DNA: TGTGCCAGCAGTCACCGAGGGAGCTCCTACGAGCAGTACTTC
D: TRBD1; V: TRBV7-9; J: TRBJ1-1; CDR3: CASGAWDSGTEAFF; DNA: TGTGCCAGCGGGGCCTGGGACAGTGGCACTGAAGCTTTCTTT
D: NA; V: TRBV7-9; J: TRBJ2-3; CDR3: CASSRDFSINTDTQYF; DNA: TGTGCCAGCAGCCGGGACTTTTCTATCAACACAGATACGCAGTATTTT
D: NA; V: TRBV6-5; J: TRBJ2-7; CDR3: CASSYSNGGSYEQYF; DNA: TGTGCCAGCAGTTACTCGAATGGCGGATCCTACGAGCAGTACTTC
D: NA; V: TRBV5-4; J: TRBJ1-1; CDR3: CASSSGLGISHTEAFF; DNA: TGTGCCAGCAGCTCGGGACTTGGGATAAGCCACACTGAAGCTTTCTTT
D: NA; V: TRBV2; J: TRBJ2-5; CDR3: CASCPQGQETQYF; DNA: TGTGCCAGCTGTCCACAGGGTCAAGAGACCCAGTACTTC
D: NA; V: TRBV5-6; J: TRBJ2-7; CDR3: CASSLSVKNYEQYF; DNA: TGTGCCAGCAGCTTGAGCGTTAAGAACTACGAGCAGTACTTC
D: TRBD2; V: TRBV5-1; J: TRBJ2-2; CDR3: CASSQGPLAGGYTGELFF; DNA: TGCGCCAGCAGCCAGGGACCTCTAGCGGGAGGCTACACCGGGGAGCTGTTTTTT
D: TRBD1; V: TRBV19; J: TRBJ1-1; CDR3: CASSIEGQGNTEAFF; DNA: TGTGCCAGTAGTATAGAAGGACAGGGGAACACTGAAGCTTTCTTT
D: NA; V: TRBV5-4; J: TRBJ2-1; CDR3: CASSPAGGANEQFF; DNA: TGTGCCAGCAGCCCCGCGGGCGGGGCCAATGAGCAGTTCTTC
D: NA; V: TRBV2; J: TRBJ1-4; CDR3: CASKGVLFATNEKLFF; DNA: TGTGCCAGCAAGGGGGTTTTATTCGCAACTAATGAAAAACTGTTTTTT
D: NA; V: TRBV29-1; J: TRBJ1-4; CDR3: CSVGSGSYEKLFF; DNA: TGCAGCGTTGGGTCAGGGTCTTATGAAAAACTGTTTTTT
D: NA; V: TRBV27; J: TRBJ1-5; CDR3: CASSTLQGSGQPQHF; DNA: TGTGCCAGCAGCACACTGCAGGGGTCCGGTCAGCCCCAGCATTTT
D: NA; V: TRBV5-8; J: TRBJ2-1; CDR3: CASSSMTGANEQFF; DNA: TGTGCCAGCAGCTCTATGACAGGTGCCAATGAGCAGTTCTTC
D: NA; V: TRBV5-1; J: TRBJ1-5; CDR3: CASSDQGRGQPQHF; DNA: TGCGCCAGCAGCGACCAGGGGAGAGGGCAGCCCCAGCATTTT
D: NA; V: TRBV7-3; J: TRBJ1-2; CDR3: CASSLKGGGHYGYTF; DNA: TGTGCCAGCAGCTTAAAGGGGGGGGGACATTATGGCTACACCTTC
D: TRBD1; V: TRBV9; J: TRBJ1-4; CDR3: CASSVGRTGKEKLFF; DNA: TGTGCCAGCAGCGTAGGAAGGACAGGGAAGGAAAAACTGTTTTTT
D: NA; V: TRBV18; J: TRBJ1-2; CDR3: CASSPSGYTTYGYTF; DNA: TGTGCCAGCTCACCCTCAGGGTACACCACCTATGGCTACACCTTC
D: TRBD1; V: TRBV2; J: TRBJ2-2; CDR3: CASSTGTANTGELFF; DNA: TGTGCCAGCAGTACCGGGACAGCGAACACCGGGGAGCTGTTTTTT
D: NA; V: TRBV6-5; J: TRBJ1-5; CDR3: CASRRVPNQPQHF; DNA: TGTGCCAGCAGGAGAGTTCCTAATCAGCCCCAGCATTTT
D: NA; V: TRBV9; J: TRBJ1-1; CDR3: CASSAGRGMNTEAFF; DNA: TGTGCCAGCAGCGCCGGGCGCGGGATGAACACTGAAGCTTTCTTT
D: TRBD1; V: TRBV5-5; J: TRBJ2-5; CDR3: CASSLVGQGVSAQYF; DNA: TGTGCCAGCAGCTTGGTGGGACAGGGGGTATCGGCCCAGTACTTC
D: TRBD1; V: TRBV2; J: TRBJ1-2; CDR3: CASGDSSYGYTF; DNA: TGTGCCAGTGGGGACAGCAGCTATGGCTACACCTTC
D: TRBD2; V: TRBV28; J: TRBJ2-1; CDR3: CASSPGLAGDFNEQFF; DNA: TGTGCCAGCAGCCCTGGACTAGCGGGAGATTTCAATGAGCAGTTCTTC
D: TRBD2; V: TRBV7-3; J: TRBJ2-7; CDR3: CASSLTSGDSYEQYF; DNA: TGTGCCAGCAGTTTGACTAGCGGGGATTCCTACGAGCAGTACTTC
D: NA; V: TRBV11-2; J: TRBJ2-2; CDR3: CASSLPVALNTGELFF; DNA: TGTGCCAGCAGCTTACCGGTAGCGCTGAACACCGGGGAGCTGTTTTTT
D: TRBD1; V: TRBV5-1; J: TRBJ2-7; CDR3: CASSLSAGGAGLGYEQYF; DNA: TGCGCCAGCAGCTTGTCGGCAGGGGGCGCGGGATTAGGGTACGAGCAGTACTTC
D: NA; V: TRBV2; J: TRBJ2-7; CDR3: CASSESRRVTYEQYF; DNA: TGTGCCAGCAGTGAGAGTAGGAGGGTTACCTACGAGCAGTACTTC
D: TRBD2; V: TRBV7-9; J: TRBJ2-7; CDR3: CASSPWTGITSGNSYEQYF; DNA: TGTGCCAGCAGCCCCTGGACAGGAATAACTAGCGGGAACTCCTACGAGCAGTACTTC
D: NA; V: TRBV7-2; J: TRBJ2-3; CDR3: CASSLGAPSSTDTQYF; DNA: TGTGCCAGCAGCTTAGGGGCCCCCTCTAGCACAGATACGCAGTATTTT
D: NA; V: TRBV19; J: TRBJ1-5; CDR3: CASSSQGNSNQPQHF; DNA: TGTGCCAGTAGTTCACAGGGTAATAGCAATCAGCCCCAGCATTTT
D: NA; V: TRBV7-8; J: TRBJ2-4; CDR3: CASSLVGRGYGNIQYF; DNA: TGTGCCAGCAGCTTAGTGGGTAGGGGATATGGGAACATTCAGTACTTC
D: TRBD1; V: TRBV6-5; J: TRBJ1-4; CDR3: CASTRSGTGDEKLFF; DNA: TGTGCCAGCACCAGAAGCGGGACAGGGGATGAAAAACTGTTTTTT
D: NA; V: TRBV15; J: TRBJ2-3; CDR3: CATSRDLVSTDTQYF; DNA: TGTGCCACCAGCAGAGATTTAGTGAGCACAGATACGCAGTATTTT
D: NA; V: TRBV27; J: TRBJ2-1; CDR3: CASSSGQTSLNEQFF; DNA: TGTGCCAGCAGTTCAGGACAGACGTCCCTCAATGAGCAGTTCTTC
D: TRBD2; V: TRBV7-9; J: TRBJ2-3; CDR3: CASSSVLAGGADTQYF; DNA: TGTGCCAGCAGCTCAGTACTAGCGGGAGGAGCAGATACGCAGTATTTT
D: TRBD1; V: TRBV28; J: TRBJ2-3; CDR3: CASSPPEGQGDTDTQYF; DNA: TGTGCCAGCAGTCCCCCCGAGGGACAGGGGGACACAGATACGCAGTATTTT
D: NA; V: TRBV28; J: TRBJ1-4; CDR3: CASSLGPGVEKLFF; DNA: TGTGCCAGCAGTTTAGGGCCAGGGGTTGAAAAACTGTTTTTT
D: TRBD2; V: TRBV10-1; J: TRBJ2-1; CDR3: CASSGAGGPQNEQFF; DNA: TGCGCCAGCAGCGGTGCGGGAGGGCCCCAGAATGAGCAGTTCTTC